The 28 T cell receptor beta chains reported below all come from one sample, sequenced in a study of T-cell memory formation after mild COVID-19. TCRdb fed the 5' RACE reads into MiXCR, producing one record per CDR3 protein. This sample yields about 610,000 distinct CDR3 sequences, of which approximately 15% are seen a single time; about 8.1% belongs to the top ten. The sequencing input was PBMCs or a T cell subset sorted from them (not recorded which). The receptors were sampled from an adult woman who had mild COVID-19 (a few samples of this study predate the infection). Cell type and time point are not known.

The CDR3 sequence: CASSLYQGTSGGDEQFF. For the CDR3, the DNA is TGCGCCAGCAGCTTGTACCAAGGGACTAGCGGGGGTGATGAGCAGTTCTTC. The gene calls are TRBV5-1 and TRBJ2-1, with 14 nucleotides matching TRBD2. The J segment lost 8 bases and the V segment lost 1 base, leaving 8 bases of the junction unmatched. The CDR3 contains 17 residues. Germline V gene sequence: CDR1 SGHRS, CDR2 YFSETQ.

CDR3 nucleotides: TGTGCCAGCAATATAGGGGGCGCGACCTACAATGAGCAGTTCTTC. Amino acids: CASNIGGATYNEQFF. This chain connects TRBV9 to TRBJ2-1, with TRBD1 matching 7 bases. The CDR3 length is 15 residues. The germline gives CDR1 SGDLS, CDR2 YYNGEE. Trimming cost V 6 bases and J 2 bases; bases outside gene matches: 8.

This clonotype was observed once. The chain couples TRBV24-1 to TRBJ2-5, with D tentatively TRBD2 (5 bases). CDR3 size: 15 residues. Trimming cost V 5 bases and J 3 bases, with 15 bases left between them. Germline CDR1 and CDR2: KGHDR and SFDVKD. In DNA, the CDR3 is TGTGCCACCAGTGGGAAGGGAGTATGGGAAGAGACCCAGTACTTC. It is translated as CATSGKGVWEETQYF.

This clonotype was counted a few times. The chain links TRBV7-8 to TRBJ2-1; TRBD2 matches 9 bases. J lost 9 bases, V lost 5 bases, and 11 bases had no gene match. The germline V gene encodes CDR1 SGHVS and CDR2 FQNEAQ. This CDR3 is built from 15 residues. CDR3 sequence: CASSPLGLAEAEQFF. In DNA, the CDR3 is TGTGCCAGCAGCCCGTTGGGACTAGCCGAGGCTGAGCAGTTCTTC.

This clonotype has just a few counts. CDR3 loop: CASSHPRTDNTGELFF. In DNA form, the CDR3 reads TGCGCCAGCAGCCACCCCAGGACAGACAACACCGGGGAGCTGTTTTTT. The rearrangement links TRBV4-3 to TRBJ2-2, with D maybe TRBD1 (6 bases). V was trimmed by 3 bases and J by 2 bases, leaving 13 bases between them. CDR1 and CDR2 (germline): LGHNA, YSLEER. The CDR3 is 16 amino acids.

The J gene is TRBJ2-7, the V gene TRBV7-6, with D perhaps assigned TRBD1 or TRBD2 (7 bases each). Looked up from germline, CDR1 is SGHVS and CDR2 is FNYEAQ. Between the trimmed V and J ends, which lost 8 bases and 3 bases, there was a span of 14 bases. This CDR3 has 13 amino acids. The CDR3 coding sequence is TGTGCCAGCGGGAGGGGGCACTTCTACGAGCAGTACTTC. It translates to CASGRGHFYEQYF.

A few counts support this clonotype. The V and J genes are TRBV3-1 and TRBJ1-5; D unresolved. The germline V gene encodes CDR1 LGHDT and CDR2 YNNKEL (reference sequence). The V and J ends lost 5 bases and 7 bases respectively, with 12 bases between them. The CDR3 has 13 residues. The CDR3 region is CASSYTDEQPQHF. The CDR3 DNA sequence: TGTGCCAGCAGCTACACCGACGAACAGCCCCAGCATTTT.

The sample holds a few counts of this clonotype. The CDR3 sequence: CASADRGRSTGELFF. As DNA, the CDR3 is TGTGCCAGCGCAGACAGGGGGCGTTCCACCGGGGAGCTGTTTTTT. The gene calls are TRBV7-9 and TRBJ2-2, with TRBD1 identical over 10 bases. V lost 8 bases to trimming and J lost 4 bases; unmatched junction nucleotides: 7. Per germline, CDR1 SEHNR and CDR2 FQNEAQ (reference sequence). The CDR3 has 15 amino acids.

This clonotype came up a few times. This chain joins TRBV28 and TRBJ1-6; TRBD1 aligns across 8 bases. Trimming removed 5 bases from V and 10 bases from J; junction bases left unmatched: 10. Per the germline V gene, CDR1 is MDHEN and CDR2 is SYDVKM. The CDR3 length is 15 residues. The CDR3 DNA is TGTGCCAGCAGTATCGGACAGGGAGTTCAATCACCCCTCCACTTT. Its protein product is CASSIGQGVQSPLHF.

V gene TRBV12-3 or TRBV12-4 combines with J gene TRBJ2-5, with D tentatively TRBD1 (6 bases). The CDR3 runs 13 residues. V lost 6 bases to trimming and J lost 5 bases, with 13 bases between them. CDR3 region: CASSPTGSETQYF. Here the CDR3 DNA reads TGTGCCAGCAGCCCTACAGGGAGCGAGACCCAGTACTTC.

This chain connects TRBV14 to TRBJ2-3; D is unresolved. Germline values: CDR1 SGHDN, CDR2 FVKESK. This CDR3 is 14 amino acids long. Trimming removed 0 bases from V and 2 bases from J, with 6 bases in between. CDR3 DNA: TGTGCCAGCAGCCAAGACTTCTACACAGATACGCAGTATTTT. As protein: CASSQDFYTDTQYF.

The genes are TRBV9 and TRBJ2-7; 10 nucleotides align to TRBD1. The germline gives CDR1 SGDLS, CDR2 YYNGEE. With 4 bases clipped from V and 6 bases from J, the junction kept 7 bases outside the gene matches. The CDR3 loop spans 14 amino acids. The chain's CDR3 is CASSSRQGAREQYF. The CDR3 DNA sequence: TGTGCCAGCAGCTCCAGACAGGGGGCTCGCGAGCAGTACTTC.

This chain connects TRBV2 to TRBJ2-7; D perhaps matches TRBD1 (6 bases). The germline V and J ends were trimmed by 7 bases and 2 bases, with 12 bases remaining between them. The CDR3 sequence is 13 residues long. CDR1 is SNHLY, CDR2 FYNNEI, per germline. The CDR3 protein is CASNQGTTYEQYF. The CDR3 DNA sequence: TGTGCCAGCAATCAGGGGACCACCTACGAGCAGTACTTC.

The chain is built from TRBV30 and TRBJ2-7; D ambiguous. The germline CDR1 and CDR2 sequences are GTSNPN and SVGIG (reference sequence). The V end lost 1 base, the J end lost 4 bases, and 5 bases lay between the germline ends. The CDR3 has 11 amino acids. The CDR3 sequence: CAWSGTYEQYF. The CDR3 DNA reads TGTGCCTGGAGTGGGACGTACGAGCAGTACTTC.

The rearrangement joins TRBV2 to TRBJ1-2; no clear D. V lost 9 bases and J 8 bases, leaving 13 bases between the germline ends. Germline V gene lookup returns CDR1 SNHLY and CDR2 FYNNEI. The CDR3 runs 11 residues. The CDR3, as DNA: TGTGCCAGGGCGCGAAATGGAGGCTACACCTTC. Its protein is CARARNGGYTF.

This clonotype is a singleton in its sample. The chain employs TRBV11-2 and TRBJ2-5; tentative D call: TRBD2 (6 bases). There are 17 residues in the CDR3. From germline, CDR1 is SGHAT and CDR2 FQNNGV. Trimming stripped 7 bases from V and 3 bases from J, with 24 bases between. The CDR3 spells CASTYLGREGGKETQYF. The CDR3 DNA is TGTGCCAGCACCTATCTGGGCAGGGAAGGAGGGAAAGAGACCCAGTACTTC.

This clonotype was counted between two and nine times. The V gene is TRBV30, the J gene TRBJ2-1, with D perhaps given as TRBD1 or TRBD2 (7 bases each). There are 16 residues in the CDR3. V lost 3 bases to trimming and J lost 6 bases, with 21 bases between them. Germline lookup yields CDR1 GTSNPN and CDR2 SVGIG (reference sequence). In DNA, the CDR3 is TGTGCCTGGAGCTTCAGGAGGACTAGGGGGCTCAATGAGCAGTTCTTC. Its protein product is CAWSFRRTRGLNEQFF.

Ten or more counts support this clonotype. The gene calls are TRBV29-1 and TRBJ2-1; D possibly corresponds to TRBD1 (5 bases). The CDR3 is 12 amino acids. The germline V gene encodes CDR1 SQVTM and CDR2 ANQGSEA. The CDR3 protein is CSSRVNGNEQFF. The CDR3 region has the DNA TGCAGTAGCAGGGTTAACGGCAATGAGCAGTTCTTC.

This clonotype was counted only a few times. The chain joins TRBV5-1 to TRBJ1-6; TRBD1 aligns across 7 bases. Per germline, CDR1 SGHRS and CDR2 YFSETQ. The CDR3 extends over 16 amino acids. V lost 4 bases to trimming and J lost 9 bases; unmatched junction nucleotides: 13. This chain's CDR3 is CASSLNTGADISPLHF. The CDR3 region has the DNA TGCGCCAGCAGCCTGAACACAGGGGCGGATATTTCACCCCTCCACTTT.

For this clonotype: At one end, the junction sequence differs from germline, possibly due to a read error. The chain couples TRBV5-1 to TRBJ2-3; 11 nucleotides match TRBD2. Germline V gene lookup returns CDR1 SGHRS and CDR2 YFSETQ. The CDR3 is made up of 14 amino acids. CDR3 coding DNA: TGCCCCAGCAGCTTGGATCCCTCCCTAGCGGGGGGGTATTTT. Protein product: CPSSLDPSLAGGYF. The full variable domain, with the rest looked up from reference TRBV5-1 and TRBJ2-3, is KAGVTQTPRYLIKTRGQQVTLSCSPISGHRSVSWYQQTPGQGLQFLFEYFSETQRNKGNFPGRFSGRQFSNSRSEMNVSTLELGDSALYLCPSSLDPSLAGGYFGPGTRLTVL.

This sequence joins TRBV5-6 and TRBJ2-7, with D possibly being TRBD1 (6 bases). The length of the CDR3 is 14 residues. Per germline, CDR1 SGHDT and CDR2 YYEEEE. V was shortened by 4 bases and J by 3 bases, with 14 bases between the two germline ends. Written as DNA, the CDR3 is TGTGCCAGCAGCCGAGGACAGAGGGGCTACGAGCAGTACTTC. Its translation: CASSRGQRGYEQYF.

This clonotype has more than one count but fewer than ten. V is TRBV2 and J is TRBJ2-7; tentative D call: TRBD1 (5 bases). CDR1 and CDR2 (germline): SNHLY, FYNNEI. The CDR3 is 14 residues long. Trimming removed 2 bases from V and 1 base from J, with 9 bases in between. CDR3 DNA: TGTGCCAGCAGTGAATGGGGCAGTTCCTACGAGCAGTACTTC. This translates into CASSEWGSSYEQYF.

The chain joins TRBV11-2 to TRBJ2-1; the D gene could be TRBD1 or TRBD2 (5 bases each). The germline CDR1 and CDR2 sequences are SGHAT and FQNNGV. CDR3 size: 15 residues. V was shortened by 5 bases and J by 6 bases, with 17 bases between the two germline ends. Here the CDR3 DNA reads TGTGCCAGCAGCCACGGCCCCGGGGCCCCCAATGAGCAGTTCTTC. Its translation: CASSHGPGAPNEQFF.

Points on this clonotype: Because it lacks the conserved phenylalanine or tryptophan at the end, this CDR3 is likely a read error. V is TRBV7-8 and J is TRBJ2-7, with TRBD2 as a possible D gene (6 bases). The CDR3 has 14 residues. From germline, CDR1 is SGHVS and CDR2 FQNEAQ. Trimming stripped 4 bases from V and 4 bases from J, with 14 bases between. The CDR3 reads CASSSGGTQYEQYL. Written as DNA, the CDR3 is TGTGCCAGCAGCTCAGGCGGGACCCAATACGAGCAGTACTTA.

This clonotype was seen only a few times. The chain is built from TRBV24-1 and TRBJ2-2; 8 nucleotides align to TRBD1. The V gene end was trimmed by 3 bases and the J gene end by 0 bases; junction bases not matched to a gene: 8. The germline gives CDR1 KGHDR, CDR2 SFDVKD. The CDR3 runs 18 residues. CDR3 DNA: TGTGCCACCAGTGATCCGACAGGGGCCGTCTCGAACACCGGGGAGCTGTTTTTT. Protein: CATSDPTGAVSNTGELFF.

The gene calls are TRBV7-2 and TRBJ2-3; D remains unclear. The ends were cut back, 5 bases at V and 2 bases at J, with 14 bases in the middle. Germline loops: CDR1 SGHTA, CDR2 FQGNSA. The CDR3 length is 15 residues. CDR3 DNA: TGTGCCAGCAGCCAAACACTCGGATACACAGATACGCAGTATTTT. Translated, it gives CASSQTLGYTDTQYF.

This clonotype has just a few counts. The chain combines TRBV7-9 with TRBJ2-5; 7 nucleotides agree with TRBD1. V lost 8 bases to trimming and J lost 1 base; unmatched junction nucleotides: 4. There are 13 residues in the CDR3. The germline gives CDR1 SEHNR, CDR2 FQNEAQ (reference sequence). Here the CDR3 DNA reads TGTGCCAGCCGAACAGGGGCCCAAGAGACCCAGTACTTC. As protein: CASRTGAQETQYF.

This clonotype has at least ten counts. The rearrangement uses TRBV20-1 and TRBJ1-1; D might be TRBD1 (6 bases). From germline, CDR1 is DFQATT and CDR2 SNEGSKA (reference sequence). V was pared by 6 bases and J by 5 bases, with 19 bases between. The CDR3 spans 14 residues. The CDR3 loop is CSADKGGADTEAFF. The CDR3 DNA is TGCAGTGCGGATAAAGGGGGGGCGGATACTGAAGCTTTCTTT.